Each of the 22 T cell receptor beta chains below was sequenced from the same sample in a study of T cell responses to AZD1222 COVID-19 vaccine. The data were produced by immunoSEQ multiplex PCR, yet TCRdb's version contains in-frame clones alone and is incomplete. The table lists around 150,000 clones, roughly 93% of them singletons. The sample here was peripheral blood, taken 28 days after the second AZD1222 dose. Source of these receptors: an adult who received the AZD1222 COVID-19 vaccine.

In this sample, this clone turned up a few times. The chain carries TRBV29-1 and TRBJ1-1; D remains ambiguous. Germline values: CDR1 SQVTM, CDR2 ANQGSEA. The CDR3 contains 11 residues. V lost 4 bases to trimming and J lost 4 bases, with 7 bases between them. CDR3 nucleotides: TGCAGCGTTGTAACGAGCACTGAAGCTTTCTTT. This encodes CSVVTSTEAFF.

The count of this clone is one. This sequence joins TRBV7-3 and TRBJ1-3; 8 nucleotides align to TRBD1. The CDR3 length is 17 residues. V was clipped by 2 bases and J by 0 bases; unmatched bases: 6. Germline-derived CDR1 and CDR2 are SGHTA and FQGTGA. The CDR3 protein is CASSLRGQGRSGNTIYF. CDR3 sequence (DNA): TGTGCCAGCAGCTTACGTGGACAGGGCCGCTCTGGAAACACCATATATTTT.

The gene calls are TRBV27 and TRBJ1-3; TRBD1 might be the D (5 bases). V shed 4 bases and J shed 4 bases, with 11 bases lying between them. The CDR3 sequence is 14 residues long. Germline V lookup: CDR1 MNHEY, CDR2 SMNVEV (reference sequence). Written as DNA, the CDR3 is TGTGCCAGCAGTTCCCGGACAAGGGGAAACACCATATATTTT. It encodes CASSSRTRGNTIYF.

J is TRBJ1-1 and V is TRBV6-1, with 9 bases lining up with TRBD1. V lost 2 bases and J lost 9; bases outside the gene matches: 10. Per germline, CDR1 MNHNS and CDR2 SASEGT. The CDR3 length is 15 residues. CDR3 nucleotide sequence: TGTGCCAGCAGTGAAAACAGGGGGCGTTTTCCCCAAGCTTTCTTT. This codes for CASSENRGRFPQAFF.

The rearrangement joins TRBV3-1 (or the pseudogene TRBV3-2) to TRBJ2-1; D is unclear. The germline gives CDR1 LGHDT, CDR2 YNNKEL (reference sequence). The length of the CDR3 is 13 residues. Trimming shortened V by 3 bases and J by 6 bases, and 9 bases separated the two germline ends. CDR3 protein: CASSQNGPNEQFF. As DNA, the CDR3 is TGTGCCAGCAGCCAGAATGGACCCAATGAGCAGTTCTTC.

The J gene is TRBJ2-1, the V gene TRBV27; TRBD2 matches at 9 bases. The CDR3 runs 16 residues. Trimming removed 3 bases from V and 9 bases from J; junction bases left unmatched: 12. From germline, CDR1 is MNHEY and CDR2 SMNVEV (reference sequence). DNA for the CDR3: TGTGCCAGCAGTTTGCGAGGCGGGAGGGCCTGGGGTGAGCAGTTCTTC. Residues: CASSLRGGRAWGEQFF.

The J gene is TRBJ2-5, the V gene TRBV5-5; D perhaps matches TRBD2 (5 bases). The CDR3 loop spans 15 amino acids. Between the trimmed V and J ends, which lost 1 base and 0 bases, there was a span of 10 bases. CDR1 SGHKS and CDR2 YYEKEE come from the germline V gene (reference sequence). The CDR3 DNA reads as TGTGCCAGCAGCTTGCTATCGGGGAACCAAGAGACCCAGTACTTC. Translated: CASSLLSGNQETQYF.

This sequence joins TRBV19 and TRBJ1-1; D is unclear. Trimming left V 3 bases short and J 10 bases short, with 18 bases between. Germline values: CDR1 LNHDA, CDR2 SQIVND (reference sequence). The CDR3 has 14 amino acids. Here the CDR3 reads CASSISGAPRGAFF. In nucleotides, the CDR3 is TGTGCCAGTAGTATCTCGGGCGCCCCGCGGGGAGCTTTCTTT.

The V call is TRBV5-1, the J call TRBJ2-1; 7 nucleotides match TRBD1. The germline gives CDR1 SGHRS, CDR2 YFSETQ. The CDR3 loop spans 15 amino acids. V shed 0 bases, J shed 2 bases, and the junction held 2 bases outside the gene matches. The CDR3: CASSLDDRAYNEQFF. The CDR3 DNA sequence: TGCGCCAGCAGCTTGGATGACAGGGCCTACAATGAGCAGTTCTTC.

The CDR3: CASSRTSGSDTQYF. The CDR3 bases are TGTGCCAGCAGTCGGACTAGCGGGAGTGATACGCAGTATTTT. The chain employs TRBV2 and TRBJ2-3; 13 bases agree with TRBD2. Looked up from germline, CDR1 is SNHLY and CDR2 is FYNNEI. This CDR3 region has 14 residues. V was pared by 5 bases and J by 6 bases, with 2 bases of the junction left unmatched. Full variable domain (remainder filled in from reference TRBV2 and TRBJ2-3): EPEVTQTPSHQVTQMGQEVILRCVPISNHLYFYWYRQILGQKVEFLVSFYNNEISEKSEIFDDQFSVERPDGSNFTLKIRSTKLEDSAMYFCASSRTSGSDTQYFGPGTRLTVL.

This chain joins TRBV30 and TRBJ1-2; D not certain. The CDR3 extends over 9 amino acids. Germline values: CDR1 GTSNPN, CDR2 SVGIG (reference sequence). Trimming cost V 7 bases and J 1 base, with 1 base left between them. For the CDR3, the DNA is TGTGCCTATAACTATGGCTACACCTTC. This encodes CAYNYGYTF.

The chain couples TRBV20-1 to TRBJ1-2, with 7 positions matching TRBD1. This CDR3 contains 11 residues. Germline lookup yields CDR1 DFQATT and CDR2 SNEGSKA (reference sequence). Trimming at V came to 6 bases and at J to 7 bases, leaving 5 bases not matched to a gene. The CDR3 DNA reads as TGCAGTGCCGCTACAGGGGTTGGCTACACCTTC. Translation: CSAATGVGYTF.

The rearrangement links TRBV30 to TRBJ2-1; no clear D. CDR1 is GTSNPN, CDR2 SVGIG, per germline (reference sequence). The CDR3 consists of 13 residues. V was trimmed by 0 bases and J by 6 bases, leaving 9 bases between them. The CDR3, as DNA: TGTGCCTGGAGTGTACTTGGTGGCAATGAGCAGTTCTTC. Protein product: CAWSVLGGNEQFF.

The count of this clone is one. V and J are TRBV5-1 and TRBJ2-1; TRBD2 matches at 11 bases. Looked up from germline, CDR1 is SGHRS and CDR2 is YFSETQ. The CDR3 has 17 residues. V dropped 4 bases and J dropped 6; count of bases not matched to a gene: 12. The CDR3 protein is CASSPPVAGGRGNEQFF. CDR3 in DNA: TGCGCCAGCAGCCCGCCGGTAGCGGGAGGGAGGGGCAATGAGCAGTTCTTC.

This chain connects TRBV18 to TRBJ2-7; 9 bases are a match to TRBD1. Germline V gene data show CDR1 as KGHSH and CDR2 as LQKENI. Trimming removed 2 bases from V and 0 bases from J; junction bases left unmatched: 2. The CDR3 contains 15 residues. The CDR3 nucleotides are TGTGCCAGCTCACCATGGACAGGGGTCTCCTACGAGCAGTACTTC. Residues: CASSPWTGVSYEQYF.

The gene calls are TRBV18 and TRBJ2-1; 7 bases map to TRBD1. With 4 bases clipped from V and 4 bases from J, the junction kept 7 bases outside the gene matches. Germline V gene lookup returns CDR1 KGHSH and CDR2 LQKENI. The CDR3 spans 15 residues. The CDR3 here is CASSLPGTAYNEQFF. As DNA, the CDR3 is TGTGCCAGCTCACTCCCCGGGACAGCTTACAATGAGCAGTTCTTC.

This clone has just one count. The V call is TRBV15, the J call TRBJ1-2, with 8 bases that match TRBD1. This CDR3 is 15 amino acids long. The J segment lost 7 bases and the V segment lost 5 bases, leaving 12 bases of the junction unmatched. Looked up from germline, CDR1 is LNHNV and CDR2 is YYDKDF (reference sequence). The CDR3 loop reads CATSSPQGAFFGYTF. In nucleotides, the CDR3 is TGTGCCACCAGCTCGCCTCAGGGGGCGTTTTTTGGCTACACCTTC.

The chain employs TRBV5-1 and TRBJ1-6; no clear D gene. CDR1 and CDR2 (germline): SGHRS, YFSETQ. The CDR3 is 15 amino acids. V was cut by 4 bases and J by 7 bases, with 15 bases left in between. The CDR3 sequence is CASSPARSGNSPLHF. The DNA for the CDR3 is TGCGCCAGCAGCCCCGCCCGTTCTGGGAATTCACCCCTCCACTTT. Full variable domain (rest looked up from reference TRBV5-1 and TRBJ1-6): KAGVTQTPRYLIKTRGQQVTLSCSPISGHRSVSWYQQTPGQGLQFLFEYFSETQRNKGNFPGRFSGRQFSNSRSEMNVSTLELGDSALYLCASSPARSGNSPLHFGNGTRLTVT.

The chain joins TRBV6-5 to TRBJ1-6, with TRBD1 identical over 11 bases. The CDR3 has 15 amino acids. Trimming removed 6 bases from V and 10 bases from J; junction bases left unmatched: 8. The germline V gene encodes CDR1 MNHEY and CDR2 SVGAGI. CDR3 amino acids: CASRKGQGEASPLHF. For the CDR3, the DNA is TGTGCCAGCAGAAAGGGACAGGGGGAGGCCTCACCCCTCCACTTT.

The chain links TRBV6-5 to TRBJ2-1; D uncertain. CDR1 and CDR2 from the germline V gene are MNHEY and SVGAGI. The CDR3 spans 16 residues. V lost 0 bases and J lost 4, with 13 bases in between. Written as DNA, the CDR3 is TGTGCCAGCAGTTACTCGAAAAGTCGGGTTTACAATGAGCAGTTCTTC. It encodes CASSYSKSRVYNEQFF.

V is TRBV30 and J is TRBJ1-2; D is uncertain. V shed 0 bases and J shed 8 bases, with 7 bases lying between them. This CDR3 is 11 amino acids long. Germline CDR1 is GTSNPN and CDR2 is SVGIG (reference sequence). The CDR3 DNA is TGTGCCTGGAGTGTATTTCGAGGCTACACCTTC. The encoded protein is CAWSVFRGYTF. The full variable domain, its missing parts supplied by reference TRBV30 and TRBJ1-2, is SQTIHQWPATLVQPVGSPLSLECTVEGTSNPNLYWYRQAAGRGLQLLFYSVGIGQISSEVPQNLSASRPQDRQFILSSKKLLLSDSGFYLCAWSVFRGYTFGSGTRLTVV.

The J gene is TRBJ2-2, the V gene TRBV11-3; D is unclear. Germline lookup yields CDR1 SGHNT and CDR2 YENEEA. This CDR3 is built from 15 residues. Trimming took off 3 bases at V and 0 bases at J, with 8 bases between the two ends. The CDR3 spells CASSLGGPNTGELFF. In DNA form, the CDR3 reads TGTGCCAGCAGCTTGGGTGGACCGAACACCGGGGAGCTGTTTTTT.